The next 16 T cell receptor beta chains were all read from a single sample in a study of T cells in Graves' hyperthyroidism and ophthalmopathy. TCR beta CDR3 regions were amplified from RNA transcripts. The HTBI primer set was used in a first-round RT-PCR of the TCR CDR3. TCRdb reprocessed the multiplex PCR reads with MiXCR, giving one entry per CDR3 protein. The sample includes hundreds of thousands of distinct CDR3 sequences, around 20% seen only once; the top ten take around a third. Sequencing was performed on blood. The receptor source for this set is a man under 40 with Graves' ophthalmopathy.

This clonotype came up a few times. The rearrangement links TRBV11-2 to TRBJ2-4; 8 bases align to TRBD1. Germline V lookup: CDR1 SGHAT, CDR2 FQNNGV. After removal of 5 bases from V and 5 bases from J, the junction contained 2 bases not matched to a gene. The CDR3 sequence is 13 residues long. The CDR3: CASSADRENIQYF. The DNA for the CDR3 is TGTGCCAGCAGCGCGGACAGGGAAAACATTCAGTACTTC.

This clonotype was picked up a small number of times. V and J are TRBV3-1 and TRBJ2-3; a possible D gene is TRBD1 (6 bases). With 3 bases removed from V and 0 bases from J, the gap between germline ends came to 16 bases. There are 17 residues in the CDR3. The V gene's germline CDR1 is LGHDT and CDR2 YNNKEL (reference sequence). The CDR3 spells CASSHTPGTSSTDTQYF. The CDR3 DNA reads as TGTGCCAGCAGCCACACCCCCGGGACAAGTAGCACAGATACGCAGTATTTT.

The count of this clonotype is one. The chain combines TRBV5-1 with TRBJ1-6; D not resolved. Trimming removed 3 bases from V and 7 bases from J, with 17 bases in between. Germline values: CDR1 SGHRS, CDR2 YFSETQ. CDR3 length: 16 amino acids. The CDR3 sequence: CASSSAAPDSNSPLHF. The CDR3 DNA follows: TGCGCCAGCAGCTCGGCAGCTCCCGATTCCAATTCACCCCTCCACTTT. The whole variable domain, filled in from reference TRBV5-1 and TRBJ1-6, reads KAGVTQTPRYLIKTRGQQVTLSCSPISGHRSVSWYQQTPGQGLQFLFEYFSETQRNKGNFPGRFSGRQFSNSRSEMNVSTLELGDSALYLCASSSAAPDSNSPLHFGNGTRLTVT.

As to this clonotype: A read error may explain this, as a much larger clone is one base away. The CDR3 end shows no conserved phenylalanine or tryptophan, and so a read error is likely. The chain joins TRBV11-2 to TRBJ2-1, with D hard to call. The CDR3 runs 15 residues. The V gene lost 8 bases and the J gene lost 0 bases, with 14 bases spanning the gap. Per germline, CDR1 SGHAT and CDR2 FQNNGV. In DNA, the CDR3 is TGTGCCAGCCGATATACCGTGAGCTCCTACAATGAGCAGTTCTCC. Translation: CASRYTVSSYNEQFS.

V and J are TRBV6-2 or TRBV6-3 and TRBJ1-5, with a weak D call TRBD1 (6 bases). Germline assignment: CDR1 MNHEY and CDR2 SVGEGT. The CDR3 extends over 15 amino acids. The V and J ends lost 5 bases and 5 bases respectively, with 16 bases between them. The DNA of the CDR3 is TGTGCCAGCAGTGACCACCTCGGGGGGCATCAGCCCCAGCATTTT. This gives the protein CASSDHLGGHQPQHF.

The chain has TRBV19 and TRBJ1-1; no clear D gene. V was pared by 5 bases and J by 4 bases, with 11 bases between. Germline loops: CDR1 LNHDA, CDR2 SQIVND (reference sequence). The CDR3 consists of 13 residues. The CDR3 spells CASSESGGTEAFF. The CDR3, as DNA: TGTGCCAGTAGTGAGTCAGGCGGCACTGAAGCTTTCTTT.

This clonotype was seen at least ten times. This chain uses TRBV12-3 or TRBV12-4 with TRBJ1-5; 7 bases align to TRBD1. The CDR3 is 14 amino acids. J lost 4 bases, V lost 2 bases, and 2 bases had no gene match. This CDR3 is CASSLRDRNQPQHF. The CDR3 nucleotides read TGTGCCAGCAGTTTACGGGACAGAAATCAGCCCCAGCATTTT.

This clonotype was counted a few times. This chain uses TRBV6-1 with TRBJ2-3; D unresolved. In germline, CDR1 is MNHNS, CDR2 SASEGT. The CDR3 spans 11 residues. Trimming pared 8 bases from V and 4 bases from J, leaving 7 bases between. DNA of the CDR3: TGTGCCAGCGAAGGGTCAGATACGCAGTATTTT. Its protein product is CASEGSDTQYF.

In this sample, this clonotype turned up a few times. V gene TRBV7-8 combines with J gene TRBJ1-4; D not certain. This CDR3 is built from 13 residues. Germline-derived CDR1 and CDR2 are SGHVS and FQNEAQ. With 2 bases removed from V and 8 bases from J, the gap between germline ends came to 9 bases. The DNA of the CDR3 is TGTGCCAGCAGCTTACAACACGGGGAAAAACTGTTTTTT. This gives the protein CASSLQHGEKLFF.

There are many counts of this clonotype. This chain uses TRBV11-2 with TRBJ2-7; 10 bases line up with TRBD2. The CDR3 has 15 amino acids. Germline lookup yields CDR1 SGHAT and CDR2 FQNNGV. Trimming at V came to 5 bases and at J to 7 bases, leaving 11 bases not matched to a gene. CDR3 in amino acids: CASSVILAGDREQYF. The CDR3 DNA sequence: TGTGCCAGCAGCGTCATTCTAGCGGGAGATCGTGAGCAGTACTTC.

This sequence joins TRBV28 and TRBJ2-7; either TRBD1 or TRBD2 may supply D (5 bases each). CDR3 length: 15 amino acids. Germline V lookup: CDR1 MDHEN, CDR2 SYDVKM. Deletions cut 7 bases from V and 0 bases from J, with 16 bases between. CDR3 protein: CASTQGATSSYEQYF. CDR3 DNA: TGTGCCAGCACCCAGGGCGCTACTAGCTCCTACGAGCAGTACTTC.

This clonotype has at least ten counts. The chain combines TRBV5-1 with TRBJ2-7; possible D gene TRBD2, 6 bases. In germline, CDR1 is SGHRS, CDR2 YFSETQ. Trimming cost V 0 bases and J 7 bases, with 14 bases left between them. The CDR3 contains 14 residues. The CDR3: CASSLELEGIEQYF. In DNA form, the CDR3 reads TGCGCCAGCAGCTTGGAACTGGAGGGGATTGAGCAGTACTTC.

CDR3 in DNA: TGTGCCAGCAGTGAAGTTCGTACTAGCGGGACAGATACGCAGTATTTT. Encoded protein: CASSEVRTSGTDTQYF. The chain joins TRBV6-1 to TRBJ2-3; 9 nucleotides line up with TRBD2. Germline CDR1 reads MNHNS; CDR2 reads SASEGT. The V segment lost 1 base and the J segment 3 bases; nucleotides outside the gene matches: 5. This CDR3 spans 16 amino acids.

The chain carries TRBV28 and TRBJ2-7; 7 bases map to TRBD2. The V gene end was trimmed by 3 bases and the J gene end by 9 bases; junction bases not matched to a gene: 8. The CDR3 is 13 residues long. Germline CDR1 and CDR2: MDHEN and SYDVKM. CDR3 in amino acids: CASSFRLASLQYF. The CDR3 nucleotides read TGTGCCAGCAGTTTTCGACTAGCAAGTCTGCAGTACTTC. Supplemented by reference TRBV28 and TRBJ2-7, the full variable domain reads DVKVTQSSRYLVKRTGEKVFLECVQDMDHENMFWYRQDPGLGLRLIYFSYDVKMKEKGDIPEGYSVSREKKERFSLILESASTNQTSMYLCASSFRLASLQYFGPGTRLTVT.

This chain uses TRBV7-9 with TRBJ1-1, with D unresolved. This CDR3 contains 14 residues. The V gene lost 3 bases and the J gene lost 1 base, with 9 bases spanning the gap. Per germline, CDR1 SEHNR and CDR2 FQNEAQ (reference sequence). The CDR3 sequence: CASSFSDWNTEAFF. In nucleotides, the CDR3 is TGTGCCAGCAGCTTCAGCGACTGGAACACTGAAGCTTTCTTT.

The sample holds many counts of this clonotype. The chain carries TRBV30 and TRBJ1-5; TRBD1 aligns across 7 bases. CDR1 is GTSNPN and CDR2 is SVGIG in the germline V gene (reference sequence). This CDR3 is built from 16 residues. Trimming took 0 bases from V and 2 from J; bases not matched to a gene: 7. The CDR3 region is CAWSVSGGYRNQPQHF. CDR3 coding DNA: TGTGCCTGGAGTGTTTCAGGGGGGTACCGCAATCAGCCCCAGCATTTT.